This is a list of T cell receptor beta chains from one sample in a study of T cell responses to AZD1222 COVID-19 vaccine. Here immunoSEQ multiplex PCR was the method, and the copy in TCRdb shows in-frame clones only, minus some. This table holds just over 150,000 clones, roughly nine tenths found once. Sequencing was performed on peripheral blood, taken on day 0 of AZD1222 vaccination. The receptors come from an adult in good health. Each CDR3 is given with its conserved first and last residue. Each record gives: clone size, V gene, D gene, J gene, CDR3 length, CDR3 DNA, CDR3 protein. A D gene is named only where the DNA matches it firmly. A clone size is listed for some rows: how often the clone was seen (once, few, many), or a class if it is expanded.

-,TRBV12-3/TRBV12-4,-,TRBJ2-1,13,TGTGCCAGCAGTTTGAACAGGGACAATGAGCAGTTCTTC,CASSLNRDNEQFF
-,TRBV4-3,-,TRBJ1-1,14,TGCGCCAGCAGCCAAGAAGGGTTTGCCACTGAAGCTTTCTTT,CASSQEGFATEAFF
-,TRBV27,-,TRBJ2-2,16,TGTGCCAGCAGTTTAGCCACAGGGAAAGGCACCGGGGAGCTGTTTTTT,CASSLATGKGTGELFF
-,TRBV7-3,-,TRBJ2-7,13,TGTGCCAGCAGCTTAGGATCGGGGGACGAGCAGTACTTC,CASSLGSGDEQYF
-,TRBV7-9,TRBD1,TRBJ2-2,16,TGTGCCAGCAGCCCCCAAGACAGGGTTTACACCGGGGAGCTGTTTTTT,CASSPQDRVYTGELFF
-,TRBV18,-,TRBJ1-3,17,TGTGCCAGCTCCCCCGTTAGCGACAGAAGCTCTGGAAACACCATATATTTT,CASSPVSDRSSGNTIYF
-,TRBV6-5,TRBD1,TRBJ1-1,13,TGTGCCAGCAGTTCATCGACAGGGACTGAAGCTTTCTTT,CASSSSTGTEAFF
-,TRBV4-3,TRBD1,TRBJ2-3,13,TGCGCCAGCAGCACAGGGGTCAGAGATACGCAGTATTTT,CASSTGVRDTQYF
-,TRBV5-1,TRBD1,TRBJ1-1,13,TGCGCCAGCAGCGCCGAGGGGACAGGCGGAGCTTTCTTT,CASSAEGTGGAFF
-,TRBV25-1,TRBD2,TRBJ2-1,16,TGTGCCAGCAGTGACCCCGGACTAGGCTCCTACAATGAGCAGTTCTTC,CASSDPGLGSYNEQFF
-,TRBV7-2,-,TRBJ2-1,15,TGTGCCAGCAGCTCCCGACCGTTCTCCTACAATGAGCAGTTCTTC,CASSSRPFSYNEQFF
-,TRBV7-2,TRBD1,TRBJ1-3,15,TGTGCCAGCAGCCGTGACAGGGAGGCTGGAAACACCATATATTTT,CASSRDREAGNTIYF
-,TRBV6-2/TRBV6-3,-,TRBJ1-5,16,TGTGCCAGCAGTTACTCGGGTAGAGATAGCAATCAGCCCCAGCATTTT,CASSYSGRDSNQPQHF
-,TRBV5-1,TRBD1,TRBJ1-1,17,TGCGCCAGCAGCTTATTACTTATCTTCAGGGGGGATGGTGAAGCTTTCTTT,CASSLLLIFRGDGEAFF
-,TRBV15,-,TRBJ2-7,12,TGTGCCACCAGCAGAGGAGTGAGCGAGCAGTACTTC,CATSRGVSEQYF
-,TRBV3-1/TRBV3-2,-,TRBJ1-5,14,TGTGCCAGCAGCCGAGCTGTTGGCAATCAGCCCCAGCATTTT,CASSRAVGNQPQHF
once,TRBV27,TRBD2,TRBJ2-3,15,TGTGCCAGCAGTTCCCAGCGGGAAGGCACAGATACGCAGTATTTT,CASSSQREGTDTQYF
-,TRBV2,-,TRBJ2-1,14,TGTGCCAGGGGAAGTGAGAGCTCCTACAATGAGCAGTTCTTC,CARGSESSYNEQFF
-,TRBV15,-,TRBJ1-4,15,TGTGCCACCAGCAGGCCCAGTGCAACTAATGAAAAACTGTTTTTT,CATSRPSATNEKLFF
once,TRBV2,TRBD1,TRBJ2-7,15,TGTGCCAGCAGTGAAGGTGGGACAGGGGGTGGCGAGCAGTACTTC,CASSEGGTGGGEQYF
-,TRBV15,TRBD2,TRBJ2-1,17,TGTGCCACCAGCAGAGATGCGGGGGGACTACGGCACGATGAGCAGTTCTTC,CATSRDAGGLRHDEQFF
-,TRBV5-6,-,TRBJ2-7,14,TGTGCCAGCAGCTTGTGGGTCAGGTCCCACGAGCAGTACTTC,CASSLWVRSHEQYF
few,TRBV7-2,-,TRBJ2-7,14,TGTGCCAGCAGCCCAAGACCCCGGGGCTACGAGCAGTACTTC,CASSPRPRGYEQYF
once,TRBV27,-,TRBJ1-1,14,TGTGCCACCGGATCCGGGACGGTGAACACTGAAGCTTTCTTT,CATGSGTVNTEAFF
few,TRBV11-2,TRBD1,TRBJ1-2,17,TGTGCCAGCAGCTCCGCCGGGACAGGCAAAGCTCGATATGGCTACACCTTC,CASSSAGTGKARYGYTF
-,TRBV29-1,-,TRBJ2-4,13,TGCAGCGTTTCTGCGGGATTCAAAAACATTCAGTACTTC,CSVSAGFKNIQYF
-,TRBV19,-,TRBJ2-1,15,TGTGCCAGTAGTATAGCCGTTACCGGGTTCAATGAGCAGTTCTTC,CASSIAVTGFNEQFF
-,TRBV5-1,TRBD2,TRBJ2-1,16,TGCGCCAGCAGGAAAGGTCGGCTAGCGGTCAACAATGAGCAGTTCTTC,CASRKGRLAVNNEQFF
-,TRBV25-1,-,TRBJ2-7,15,TGTGCCAGCAGTGAATGGCATGGGTCCGTCTACGAGCAGTACTTC,CASSEWHGSVYEQYF
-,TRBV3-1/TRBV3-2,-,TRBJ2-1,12,TGTGCCAGCAGCCAAGGTGAGAATGAGCAGTTCTTC,CASSQGENEQFF
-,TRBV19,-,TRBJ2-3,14,TGTGCCAGTAGTATAGAGAGGGGGACAGATACGCAGTATTTT,CASSIERGTDTQYF
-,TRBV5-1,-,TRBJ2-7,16,TGCGCCAGCAGCTTGGTAGGGGCGACGAGCTCCTACGAGCAGTACTTC,CASSLVGATSSYEQYF
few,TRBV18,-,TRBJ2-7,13,TGTGCCAGCTCACCTTCCAGGAGCTACGAGCAGTACTTC,CASSPSRSYEQYF
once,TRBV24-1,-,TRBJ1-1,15,TGTGCCACCAGTGATTCCTCGGACTGGGACACTGAAGCTTTCTTT,CATSDSSDWDTEAFF
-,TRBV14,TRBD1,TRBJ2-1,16,TGTGCCAGCAGCCAAGTTTGGGACAGGGGGCTCGATGAGCAGTTCTTC,CASSQVWDRGLDEQFF
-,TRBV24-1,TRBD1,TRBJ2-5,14,TGTGCCACCAGAGGGACAGGGAGCCAAGAGACCCAGTACTTC,CATRGTGSQETQYF
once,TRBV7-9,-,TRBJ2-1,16,TGTGCCAGCAGCTTAGTAGAGGTACAAAACTACAATGAGCAGTTCTTC,CASSLVEVQNYNEQFF
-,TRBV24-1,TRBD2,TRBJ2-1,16,TGTGCCACCAGTGACCCTGGACTAGCGGGAGGGGGTGAGCAGTTCTTC,CATSDPGLAGGGEQFF
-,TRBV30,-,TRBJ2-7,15,TGTGCCTGGAGTGTGGGGGGTGGGGCTCCCTACGAGCAGTACTTC,CAWSVGGGAPYEQYF
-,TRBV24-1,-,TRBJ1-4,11,TGTGCCACCAGTTTTGATGAAAAACTGTTTTTT,CATSFDEKLFF
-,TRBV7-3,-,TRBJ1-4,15,TGTGCCAGCAGCTTACTTCGTTTGGGGGAAGAAAAACTGTTTTTT,CASSLLRLGEEKLFF
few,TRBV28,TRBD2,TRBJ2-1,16,TGTGCCAGCAGCCGTGGACTAGGATCCGGCGTGAATGAGCAGTTCTTC,CASSRGLGSGVNEQFF
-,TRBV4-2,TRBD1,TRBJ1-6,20,TGTGCCAGCAGCCAAGAGAAGGGGGCCTCGTTCTTTTATACTGATTCACCCCTCCACTTT,CASSQEKGASFFYTDSPLHF
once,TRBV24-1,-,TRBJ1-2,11,TGTGCCACCAGTGACGGGAACGGCTACACCTTC,CATSDGNGYTF
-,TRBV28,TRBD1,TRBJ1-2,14,TGTGCCAGCAGTAAAGACAGGGTTAACTATGGCTACACCTTC,CASSKDRVNYGYTF
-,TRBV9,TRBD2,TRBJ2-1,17,TGTGCCAGCAGCGATCCTACGACTAGCGGTTCCTACAATGAGCAGTTCTTC,CASSDPTTSGSYNEQFF
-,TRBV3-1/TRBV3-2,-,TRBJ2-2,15,TGTGCCAGCAGCCCCAGGGTAACTTCGTCCGGGGAGCTGTTTTTT,CASSPRVTSSGELFF
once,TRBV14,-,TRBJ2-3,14,TGTGCCAGCAGCCAAGTGGATTATAAGGGTACGCAGTATTTT,CASSQVDYKGTQYF
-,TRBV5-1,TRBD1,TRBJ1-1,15,TGCGCCAGCAGCTTGCAGGGACAGGGGGTCGCTGAAGCTTTCTTT,CASSLQGQGVAEAFF
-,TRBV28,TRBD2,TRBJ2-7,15,TGTGCCAGCACCTTCTCCGGGACTAGGCTTGAAGAGCAGTACTTC,CASTFSGTRLEEQYF
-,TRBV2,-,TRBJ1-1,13,TGTGCCAGCAGATTACAGGGGAACACTGAAGCTTTCTTT,CASRLQGNTEAFF